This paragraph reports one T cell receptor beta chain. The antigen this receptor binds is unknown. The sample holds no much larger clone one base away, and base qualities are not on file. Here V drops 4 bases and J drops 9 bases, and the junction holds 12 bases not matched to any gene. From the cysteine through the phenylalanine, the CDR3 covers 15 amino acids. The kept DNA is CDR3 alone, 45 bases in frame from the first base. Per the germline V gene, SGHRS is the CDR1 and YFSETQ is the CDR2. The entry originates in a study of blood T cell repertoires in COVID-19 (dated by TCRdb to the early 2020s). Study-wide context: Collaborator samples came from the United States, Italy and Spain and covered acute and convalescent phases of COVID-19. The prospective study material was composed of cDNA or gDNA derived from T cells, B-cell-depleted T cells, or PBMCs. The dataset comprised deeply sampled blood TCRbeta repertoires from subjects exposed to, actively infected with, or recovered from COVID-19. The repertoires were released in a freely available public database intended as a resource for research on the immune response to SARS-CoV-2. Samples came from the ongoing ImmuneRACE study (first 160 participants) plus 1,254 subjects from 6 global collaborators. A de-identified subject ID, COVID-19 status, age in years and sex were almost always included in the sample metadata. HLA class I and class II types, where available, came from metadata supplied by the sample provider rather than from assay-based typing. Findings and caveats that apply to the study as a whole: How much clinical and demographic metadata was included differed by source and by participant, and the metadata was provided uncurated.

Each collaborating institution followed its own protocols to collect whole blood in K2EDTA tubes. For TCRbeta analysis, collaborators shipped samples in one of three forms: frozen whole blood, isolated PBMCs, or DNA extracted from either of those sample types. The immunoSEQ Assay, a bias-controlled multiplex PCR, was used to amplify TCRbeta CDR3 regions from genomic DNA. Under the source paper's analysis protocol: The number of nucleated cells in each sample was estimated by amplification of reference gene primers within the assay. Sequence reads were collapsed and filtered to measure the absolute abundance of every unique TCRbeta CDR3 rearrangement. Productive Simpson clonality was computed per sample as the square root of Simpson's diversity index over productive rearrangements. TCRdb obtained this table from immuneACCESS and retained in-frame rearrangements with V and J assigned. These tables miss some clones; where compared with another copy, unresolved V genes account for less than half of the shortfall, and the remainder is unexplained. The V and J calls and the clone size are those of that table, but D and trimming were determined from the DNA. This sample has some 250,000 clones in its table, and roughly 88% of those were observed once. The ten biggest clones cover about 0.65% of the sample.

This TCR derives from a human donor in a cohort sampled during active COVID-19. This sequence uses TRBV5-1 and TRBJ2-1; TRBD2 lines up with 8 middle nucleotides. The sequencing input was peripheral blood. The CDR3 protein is CASSRRLAGPTEQFF. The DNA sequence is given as TGCGCCAGCAGCCGGCGGCTAGCGGGTCCTACTGAGCAGTTCTTC.